The rows below give T cell receptor beta chains drawn from one sample of a study of blood T cells in healthy people across ages. TCRdb called the 5' RACE reads again in MiXCR, with one record for every CDR3 protein. The sample includes about 930,000 distinct CDR3 sequences, under 35% seen only once; the top ten take roughly a tenth. The same specimen was also included in a second study, on T cells of mothers and their children.

The sequencing input was blood. These receptors were taken from a woman aged 40 to 50 in good health. Both conserved end residues are part of each CDR3. The D gene is left open where the match is weak. Size is omitted from some rows. Given values are once, few, many or a class for expanded clones.

>TRBD2|TRBJ2-5|TRBV7-2|-
CASSALAGAYYF
TGTGCCAGCAGCGCCCTAGCGGGGGCCTACTACTTC
>TRBD1|TRBJ2-5|TRBV5-1|many
CASSGTGAQETQYF
TGCGCCAGCAGCGGAACAGGGGCCCAAGAGACCCAGTACTTC
>TRBD1|TRBJ1-5|TRBV10-3|few
CATRQGPSNQPQHF
TGTGCCACCAGACAGGGTCCCAGCAATCAGCCCCAGCATTTT
>-|TRBJ1-5|TRBV7-2|few
CASSPPYPDQPQHF
TGTGCCAGCAGCCCTCCCTATCCCGATCAGCCCCAGCATTTT
>-|TRBJ1-2|TRBV6-5|-
CASSYSDRPNYGYTF
TGTGCCAGCAGTTACTCGGACAGACCTAACTATGGCTACACCTTC
>-|TRBJ2-1|TRBV5-1|few
CASSLTSGSNNNEQFF
TGCGCCAGCAGCTTGACTTCCGGCTCGAATAACAATGAGCAGTTCTTC
>TRBD2|TRBJ2-2|TRBV5-1|once
CASSLEVSGTGELFF
TGCGCCAGCAGCTTGGAGGTTAGCGGGACCGGGGAGCTGTTTTTT
>-|TRBJ2-1|TRBV20-1|few
CSARESGSYNEQFF
TGCAGTGCTAGAGAAAGCGGGTCCTACAATGAGCAGTTCTTC
>TRBD2|TRBJ2-5|TRBV25-1|few
CASSAISSGGETQYF
TGTGCCAGCAGTGCCATATCTAGCGGGGGGGAGACCCAGTACTTC
>TRBD1|TRBJ2-1|TRBV28|many
CASSPGQAAGRQFF
TGTGCCAGCAGTCCAGGACAGGCAGCAGGCCGGCAGTTCTTC